This T cell receptor (beta chain) was sequenced for a study of OX40 agonist ivuxolimab in advanced cancers. For the study at large: Of the patients, three showed partial responses, one with hepatocellular carcinoma and two with cutaneous melanoma.

The protocol was immunoSEQ multiplex PCR, while the TCRdb copy is restricted to in-frame clones and leaves out a portion. Here the sample spans 45,000 to 65,000 clones, roughly four fifths being singletons. On this clone: The antigen is unknown.

Study findings and constraints: At doses 0.1 to 3.0 mg/kg, CD4+ and CD8+ clones expanded.

The V gene end was trimmed by 7 bases and the J gene end by 4 bases; junction bases not matched to a gene: 12. Germline loops: CDR1 SQVTM, CDR2 ANQGSEA. The CDR3 consists of 15 residues. The genes are TRBV29-1 and TRBJ2-3, with 9 bases lining up with TRBD1. The material sequenced was CD4+ or CD8+ T cells sorted from blood, taken in a trial of the OX40 agonist ivuxolimab. The origin of this receptor is an adult with an advanced solid tumor such as melanoma, head and neck, liver or kidney cancer. This chain's CDR3 is CSGFQTGGWADTQYF. In DNA, the CDR3 is TGCAGCGGATTTCAAACAGGGGGCTGGGCAGATACGCAGTATTTT.